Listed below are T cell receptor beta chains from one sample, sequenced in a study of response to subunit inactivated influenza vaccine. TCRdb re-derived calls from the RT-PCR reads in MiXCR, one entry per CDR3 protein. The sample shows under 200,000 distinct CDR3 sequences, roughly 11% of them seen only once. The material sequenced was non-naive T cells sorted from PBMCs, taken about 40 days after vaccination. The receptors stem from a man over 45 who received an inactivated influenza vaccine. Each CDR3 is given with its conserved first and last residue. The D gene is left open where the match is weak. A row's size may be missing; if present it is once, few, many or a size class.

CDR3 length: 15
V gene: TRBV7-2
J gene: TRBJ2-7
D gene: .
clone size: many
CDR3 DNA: TGTGCCAGCAGCTCCCAAACAGGCGGCTCCTACGAGCAGTACTTC
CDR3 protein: CASSSQTGGSYEQYF

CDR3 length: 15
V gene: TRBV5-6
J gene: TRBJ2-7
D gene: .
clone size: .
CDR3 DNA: TGTGCCAGCAGCTTGGGGGGACTCCCAGGATGGGAGCAGTACTTC
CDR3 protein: CASSLGGLPGWEQYF

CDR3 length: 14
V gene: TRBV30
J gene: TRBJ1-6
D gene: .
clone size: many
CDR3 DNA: TGTGCCTGGAGGTCGGGACGGATGGGAGCGCCCCTCCACTTT
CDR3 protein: CAWRSGRMGAPLHF

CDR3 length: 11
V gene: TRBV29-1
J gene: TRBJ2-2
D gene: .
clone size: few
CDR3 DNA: TGCAGCGTTAGAGACACCGGGGAGCTGTTTTTT
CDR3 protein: CSVRDTGELFF

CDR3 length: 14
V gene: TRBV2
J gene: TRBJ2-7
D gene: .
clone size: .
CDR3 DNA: TGTGCCAGCAGTGACTCCTTGATTACCTACGAGCAGTACTTC
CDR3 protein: CASSDSLITYEQYF

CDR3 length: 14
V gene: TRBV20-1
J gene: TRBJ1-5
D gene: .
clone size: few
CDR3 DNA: TGCAGTGTGGTCGGGCAGGGAAGAAATCAGCCCCAGCATTTT
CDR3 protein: CSVVGQGRNQPQHF

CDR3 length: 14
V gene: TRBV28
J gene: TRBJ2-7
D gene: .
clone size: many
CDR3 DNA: TGTGCCAGCAGTTTGGGGGGGCTCGACTACGAGCAGTACTTC
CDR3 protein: CASSLGGLDYEQYF

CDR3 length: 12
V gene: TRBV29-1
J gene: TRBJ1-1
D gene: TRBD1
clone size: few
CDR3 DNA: TGCAGCGTTGGGGACAGGGGAAATGTAGCTTTCTTT
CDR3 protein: CSVGDRGNVAFF

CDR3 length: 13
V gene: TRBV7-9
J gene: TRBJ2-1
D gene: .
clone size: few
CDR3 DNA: TGTGCCAGCAGCTTTGAACTTTCCAATGAGCAGTTCTTC
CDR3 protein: CASSFELSNEQFF

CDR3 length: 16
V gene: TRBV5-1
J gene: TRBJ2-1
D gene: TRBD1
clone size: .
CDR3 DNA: TGCGCCAGCAGCTCGGGACAGGGCGGATCCTACAATGAGCAGTTCTTC
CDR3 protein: CASSSGQGGSYNEQFF

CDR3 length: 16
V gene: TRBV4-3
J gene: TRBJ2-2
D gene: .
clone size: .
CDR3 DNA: TGCGCCAGCAGCCAAGATGTGAGGAGGAACACCGGGGAGCTGTTTTTT
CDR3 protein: CASSQDVRRNTGELFF

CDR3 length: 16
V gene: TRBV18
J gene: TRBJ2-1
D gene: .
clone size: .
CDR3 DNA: TGTGCCAGCTCACCACCGGGTCTGGGAGCTTCCGATGAGCAGTTCTTC
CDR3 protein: CASSPPGLGASDEQFF

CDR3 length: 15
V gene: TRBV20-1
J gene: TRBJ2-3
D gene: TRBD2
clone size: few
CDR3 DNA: TGCAGTGCAACGACGACTAGCGGGACATCAGATACGCAGTATTTT
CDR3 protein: CSATTTSGTSDTQYF

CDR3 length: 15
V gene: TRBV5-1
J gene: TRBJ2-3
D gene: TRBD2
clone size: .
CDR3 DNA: TGCGCCAGCAGCTTGGAAACTAGCGGGTCAGATACGCAGTATTTT
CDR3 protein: CASSLETSGSDTQYF

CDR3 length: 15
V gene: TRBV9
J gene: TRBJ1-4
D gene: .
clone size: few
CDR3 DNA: TGTGCCAGCAGCGTAGGATCAAGACCCAATGAAAAACTGTTTTTT
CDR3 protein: CASSVGSRPNEKLFF

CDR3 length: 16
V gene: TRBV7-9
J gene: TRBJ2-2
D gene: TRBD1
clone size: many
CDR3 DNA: TGTGCCAGCAGCGCCACCGACAGGGGGCGTAGCGGGGAGCTGTTTTTT
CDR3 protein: CASSATDRGRSGELFF

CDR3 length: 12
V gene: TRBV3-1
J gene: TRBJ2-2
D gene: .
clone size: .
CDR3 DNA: TGTGCCAGCAGCCAGCCAAACGGGGAGCTGTTTTTT
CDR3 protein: CASSQPNGELFF

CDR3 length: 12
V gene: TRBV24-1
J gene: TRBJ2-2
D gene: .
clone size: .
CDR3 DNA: TGTGCCACCAGTGATTTGCTGGGGGAGCTGTTTTTT
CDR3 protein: CATSDLLGELFF

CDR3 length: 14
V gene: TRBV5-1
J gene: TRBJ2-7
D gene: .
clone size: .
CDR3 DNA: TGCGCCAGCAGCCCCTCGACTCAGAGTTACGAGCAGTACTTC
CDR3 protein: CASSPSTQSYEQYF

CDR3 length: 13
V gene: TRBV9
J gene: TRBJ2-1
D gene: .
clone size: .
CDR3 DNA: TGTGCCAGCAGCCTCTGGGGTGGGGATGAGCAGTTCTTC
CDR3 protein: CASSLWGGDEQFF

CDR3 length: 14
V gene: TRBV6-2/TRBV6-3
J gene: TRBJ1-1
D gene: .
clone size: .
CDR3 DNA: TGTGCCAGCAGGCCTTCGACAGGTAAAATGGAAGCTTTCTTT
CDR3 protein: CASRPSTGKMEAFF

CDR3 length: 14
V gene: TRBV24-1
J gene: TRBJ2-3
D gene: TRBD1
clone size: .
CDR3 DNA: TGTGCCACCAGTGAGGCCGGACAGGCCGTTACGCAGTATTTT
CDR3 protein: CATSEAGQAVTQYF

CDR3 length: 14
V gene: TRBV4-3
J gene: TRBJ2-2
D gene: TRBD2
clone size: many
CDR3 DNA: TGCGCCAGCAGCAACGGGGGGGCCGCCGGGGAGCTGTTTTTT
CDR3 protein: CASSNGGAAGELFF

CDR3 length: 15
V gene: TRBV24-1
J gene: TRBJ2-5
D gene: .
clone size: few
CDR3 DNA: TGTGCCACCAGTGTGAGGGGGTCCGGGTCGGAGACCCAGTACTTC
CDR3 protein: CATSVRGSGSETQYF

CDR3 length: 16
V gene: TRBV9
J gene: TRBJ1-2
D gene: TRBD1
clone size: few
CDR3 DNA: TGTGCCAGCAGCGCCCAAACAGGGGGAGCGTTCTATGGCTACACCTTC
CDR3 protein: CASSAQTGGAFYGYTF

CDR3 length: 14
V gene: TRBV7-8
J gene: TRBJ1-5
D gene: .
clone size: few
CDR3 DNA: TGTGCCAGCAGCGGCGGATGGAGAAATCAGCCCCAGCATTTT
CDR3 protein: CASSGGWRNQPQHF

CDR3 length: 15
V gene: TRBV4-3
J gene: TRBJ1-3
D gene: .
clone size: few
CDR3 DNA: TGCGCCAGCAGCCAAGAACGGGCCCCTGGAAACACCATATATTTT
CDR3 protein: CASSQERAPGNTIYF

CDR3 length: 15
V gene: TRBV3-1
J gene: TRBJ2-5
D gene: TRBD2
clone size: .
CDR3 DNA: TGTGCCAGCAGCCGAGGTAGCGGGGGTATAGAGACCCAGTACTTC
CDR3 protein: CASSRGSGGIETQYF

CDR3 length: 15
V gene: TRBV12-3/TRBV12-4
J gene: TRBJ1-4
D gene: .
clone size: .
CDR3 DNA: TGTGCCAGCAGTCCAGGACAGTCCAAGGGAGAAAAACTGTTTTTT
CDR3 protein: CASSPGQSKGEKLFF

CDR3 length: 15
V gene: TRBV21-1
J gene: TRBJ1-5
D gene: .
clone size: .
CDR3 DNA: TGTGCCAGCAGCAAAGCGCCGGGTTGCAATCAGCCCCAGCATTTT
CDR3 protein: CASSKAPGCNQPQHF

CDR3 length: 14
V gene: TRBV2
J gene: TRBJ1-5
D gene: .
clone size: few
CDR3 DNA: TGTGCCAGCAGTGTGGAGGAGCGTAATCAGCCCCAGCATTTT
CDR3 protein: CASSVEERNQPQHF

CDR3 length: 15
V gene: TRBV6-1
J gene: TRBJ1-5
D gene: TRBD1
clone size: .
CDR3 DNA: TGTGCCAGCAAGGAGACCACAGGGGCAAATCAGCCCCAGCATTTT
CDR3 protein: CASKETTGANQPQHF

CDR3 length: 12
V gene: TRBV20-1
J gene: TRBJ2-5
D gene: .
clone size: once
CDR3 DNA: TGCAGTGCTAGTGGGGATGCGGAGACCCAGTACTTC
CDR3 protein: CSASGDAETQYF

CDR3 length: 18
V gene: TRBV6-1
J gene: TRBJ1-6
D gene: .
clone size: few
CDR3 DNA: TGTGCCAGCACGCTTATTTGGGGTCACAGCTCCTATAATTCACCCCTCCACTTT
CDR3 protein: CASTLIWGHSSYNSPLHF

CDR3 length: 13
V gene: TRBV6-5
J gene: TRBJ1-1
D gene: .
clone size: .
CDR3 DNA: TGTGCCAGCAGTTACTCGGTGGGCACTGAAGCTTTCTTT
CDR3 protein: CASSYSVGTEAFF

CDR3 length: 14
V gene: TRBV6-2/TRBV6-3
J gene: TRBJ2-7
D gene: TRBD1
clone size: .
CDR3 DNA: TGTGCCAGCAGGCTGACAGGGGGCCCCTACGAGCAGTACTTC
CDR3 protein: CASRLTGGPYEQYF

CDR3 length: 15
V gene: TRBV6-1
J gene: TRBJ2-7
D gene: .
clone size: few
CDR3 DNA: TGTGCCAGCAGTGGTCTGGGGGGACACTCCTACGAGCAGTACTTC
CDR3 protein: CASSGLGGHSYEQYF

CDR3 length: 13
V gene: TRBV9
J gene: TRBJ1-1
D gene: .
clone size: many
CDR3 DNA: TGTGCCAGCAGCGCCGGACAGAGGACTGAAGCTTTCTTT
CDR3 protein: CASSAGQRTEAFF

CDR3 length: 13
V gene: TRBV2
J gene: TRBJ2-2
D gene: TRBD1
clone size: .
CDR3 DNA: TGTGCCAGTACACAGGGGGCAGGCGGGGAGCTGTTTTTT
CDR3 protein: CASTQGAGGELFF

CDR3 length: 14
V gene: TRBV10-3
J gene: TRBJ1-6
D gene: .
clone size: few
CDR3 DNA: TGTGCCATCAGTGAGTCGGGGGGCAATTCACCCCTCCACTTT
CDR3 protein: CAISESGGNSPLHF

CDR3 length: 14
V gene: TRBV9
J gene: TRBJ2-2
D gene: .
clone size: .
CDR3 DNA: TGTGCCAGCAGCGTAGAAGGTAACACCGGGGAGCTGTTTTTT
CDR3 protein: CASSVEGNTGELFF

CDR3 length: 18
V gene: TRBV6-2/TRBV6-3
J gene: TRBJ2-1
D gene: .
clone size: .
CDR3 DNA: TGTGCCAGCAGGCCCCATAGACTAGTTGCTGGGTCCTACAATGAGCAGTTCTTC
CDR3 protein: CASRPHRLVAGSYNEQFF

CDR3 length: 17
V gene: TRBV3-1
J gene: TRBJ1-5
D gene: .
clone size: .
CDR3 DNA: TGTGCCAGCAGCCAAGATGGTGATGCGCGGGGCAATCAGCCCCAGCATTTT
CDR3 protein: CASSQDGDARGNQPQHF

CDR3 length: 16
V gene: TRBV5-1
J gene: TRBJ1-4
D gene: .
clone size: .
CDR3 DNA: TGCGCCAGCAGCCCTATGTTCTCTACCCCTAATGAAAAACTGTTTTTT
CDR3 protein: CASSPMFSTPNEKLFF

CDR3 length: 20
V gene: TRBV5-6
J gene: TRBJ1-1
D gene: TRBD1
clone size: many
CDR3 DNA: TGTGCCAGCAGCTTGGATTCGTTCTATTCAGGACAGGGGGGTCCCACTGAAGCTTTCTTT
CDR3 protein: CASSLDSFYSGQGGPTEAFF

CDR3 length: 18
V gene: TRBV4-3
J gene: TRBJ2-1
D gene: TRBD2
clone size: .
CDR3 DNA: TGCGCCAGCAGCCAAGATTCCCATTGGGCGGGGGGATTTGATGAGCAGTTCTTC
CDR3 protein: CASSQDSHWAGGFDEQFF

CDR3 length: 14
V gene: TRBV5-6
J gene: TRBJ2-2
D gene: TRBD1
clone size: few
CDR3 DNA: TGTGCCAGCAGCTTGGAACAGGGGATCGGGGAGCTGTTTTTT
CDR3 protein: CASSLEQGIGELFF

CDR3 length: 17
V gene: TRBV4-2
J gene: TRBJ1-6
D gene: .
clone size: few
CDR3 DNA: TGTGCCAGCAGCCAGGAGGGCATGGGGGGTTATAATTCACCCCTCCACTTT
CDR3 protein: CASSQEGMGGYNSPLHF

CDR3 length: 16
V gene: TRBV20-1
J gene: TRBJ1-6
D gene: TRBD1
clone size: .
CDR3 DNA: TGCAGTGCTAGAGACTCAGGGGGCGCGAGTAATTCACCCCTCCACTTT
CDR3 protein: CSARDSGGASNSPLHF

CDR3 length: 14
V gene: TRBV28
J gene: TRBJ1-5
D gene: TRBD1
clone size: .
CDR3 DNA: TGTGCCAGCAGTTTGACAGGGGGGAGTCAGCCCCAGCATTTT
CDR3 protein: CASSLTGGSQPQHF

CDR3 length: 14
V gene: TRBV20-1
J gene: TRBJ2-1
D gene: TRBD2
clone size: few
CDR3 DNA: TGCAGTGCCATGCGACTAGCGGTCGACAATGAGCAGTTCTTC
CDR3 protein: CSAMRLAVDNEQFF

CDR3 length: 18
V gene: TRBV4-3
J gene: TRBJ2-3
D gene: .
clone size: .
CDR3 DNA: TGCGCCAGCAGCCAAGAAGCCGTTAGGGGGGACTTCGCAGATACGCAGTATTTT
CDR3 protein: CASSQEAVRGDFADTQYF

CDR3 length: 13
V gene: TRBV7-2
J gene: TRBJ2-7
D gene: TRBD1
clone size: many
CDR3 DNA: TGTGCCAGCAGCTCCAGGACAGGGCAGGAGCAGTACTTC
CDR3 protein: CASSSRTGQEQYF

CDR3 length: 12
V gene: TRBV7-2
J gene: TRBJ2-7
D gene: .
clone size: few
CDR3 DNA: TGTGCCAGCAGCTCGGGACGCGGCGAGCAGTACTTC
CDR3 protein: CASSSGRGEQYF

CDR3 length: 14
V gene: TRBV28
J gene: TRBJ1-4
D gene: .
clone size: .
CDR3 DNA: TGTGCCAGCAGTTGGACGTTTACTAATGAAAAACTGTTTTTT
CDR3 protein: CASSWTFTNEKLFF

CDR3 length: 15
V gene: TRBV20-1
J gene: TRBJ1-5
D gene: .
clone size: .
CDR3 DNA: TGCAGTGCTAGACTTACAGGGAATAGCAATCAGCCCCAGCATTTT
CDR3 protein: CSARLTGNSNQPQHF

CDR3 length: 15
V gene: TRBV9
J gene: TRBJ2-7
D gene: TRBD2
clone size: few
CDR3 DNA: TGTGCCAGCAGCGTAGGAGGGACTAGAACCTACGAGCAGTACTTC
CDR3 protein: CASSVGGTRTYEQYF